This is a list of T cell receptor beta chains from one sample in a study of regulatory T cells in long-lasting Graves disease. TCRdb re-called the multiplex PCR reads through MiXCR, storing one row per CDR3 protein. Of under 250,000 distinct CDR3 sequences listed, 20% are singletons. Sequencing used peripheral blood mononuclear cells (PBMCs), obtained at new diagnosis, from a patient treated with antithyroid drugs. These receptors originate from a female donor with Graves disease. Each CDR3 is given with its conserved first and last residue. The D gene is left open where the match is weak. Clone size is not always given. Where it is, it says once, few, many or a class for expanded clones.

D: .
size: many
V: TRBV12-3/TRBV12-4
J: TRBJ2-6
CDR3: CASRVSGANVLTF
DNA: TGTGCCAGCAGGGTGTCTGGGGCCAACGTCCTGACTTTC

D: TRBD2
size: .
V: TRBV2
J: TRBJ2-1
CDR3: CASRTLAGGEQFF
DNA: TGTGCCAGCAGGACACTAGCGGGGGGGGAGCAGTTCTTC

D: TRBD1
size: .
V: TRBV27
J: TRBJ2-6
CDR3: CASSSFTGGSAGANVLTF
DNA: TGTGCCAGCAGTTCGTTTACAGGGGGCTCGGCTGGGGCCAACGTCCTGACTTTC

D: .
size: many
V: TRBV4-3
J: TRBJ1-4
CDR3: CASSPTGATNEKLFF
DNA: TGCGCCAGCAGCCCCACAGGCGCAACTAATGAAAAACTGTTTTTT

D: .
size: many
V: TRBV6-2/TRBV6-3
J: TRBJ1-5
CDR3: CASSYRGFDQPQHF
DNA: TGTGCCAGCAGTTACCGGGGGTTTGATCAGCCCCAGCATTTT

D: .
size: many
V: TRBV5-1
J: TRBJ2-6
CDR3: CASRSTGSGANVLTF
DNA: TGCGCCAGCAGGTCTACGGGATCTGGGGCCAACGTCCTGACTTTC

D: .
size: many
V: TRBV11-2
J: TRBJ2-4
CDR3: CASSSNAQNIQYF
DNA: TGTGCCAGCAGCTCAAATGCGCAAAACATTCAGTACTTC

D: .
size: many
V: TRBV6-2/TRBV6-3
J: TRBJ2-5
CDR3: CASSSPTEETQYF
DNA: TGTGCCAGCAGTTCCCCGACAGAAGAGACCCAGTACTTC

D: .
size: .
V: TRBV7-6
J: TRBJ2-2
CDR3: CASSPGGMGDTGELFF
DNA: TGTGCCAGCAGCCCCGGAGGGATGGGGGATACCGGGGAGCTGTTTTTT

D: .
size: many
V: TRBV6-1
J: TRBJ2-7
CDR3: CASTTIPGLYSYEQYF
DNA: TGTGCCAGCACCACCATCCCGGGACTTTACTCCTACGAGCAGTACTTC

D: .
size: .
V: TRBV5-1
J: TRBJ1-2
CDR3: CASSLLAGGNYGYTF
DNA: TGCGCCAGCAGCCTTCTTGCTGGGGGGAACTATGGCTACACCTTC

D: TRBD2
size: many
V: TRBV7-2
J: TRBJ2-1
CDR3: CASRQAGGPEQFF
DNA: TGTGCCAGCCGCCAAGCGGGGGGGCCTGAGCAGTTCTTC

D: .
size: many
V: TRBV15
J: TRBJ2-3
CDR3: CATSRYGEQDTQYF
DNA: TGTGCCACCAGCAGGTACGGGGAGCAAGATACGCAGTATTTT

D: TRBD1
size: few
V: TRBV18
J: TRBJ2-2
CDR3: CASSRQGENAGELFF
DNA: TGTGCCAGCTCACGACAGGGAGAGAACGCCGGGGAGCTGTTTTTT

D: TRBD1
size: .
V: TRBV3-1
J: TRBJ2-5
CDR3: CASGRTGGEETQYF
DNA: TGTGCCAGCGGACGGACAGGGGGAGAAGAGACCCAGTACTTC

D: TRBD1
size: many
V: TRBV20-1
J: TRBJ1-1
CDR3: CSAAGQGGEAFF
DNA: TGCAGTGCTGCCGGACAGGGGGGCGAAGCTTTCTTT

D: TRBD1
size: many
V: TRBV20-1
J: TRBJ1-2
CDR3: CSPPTGDNYGYTF
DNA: TGCAGTCCTCCAACAGGGGATAACTATGGCTACACCTTC

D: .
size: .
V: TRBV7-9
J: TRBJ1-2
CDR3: CASSSTGPANYGYTF
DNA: TGTGCCAGCAGCTCGACTGGGCCAGCTAACTATGGCTACACCTTC

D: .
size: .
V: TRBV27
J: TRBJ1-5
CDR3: CASKRVYSNQPQHF
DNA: TGTGCCAGCAAGCGGGTATATAGCAATCAGCCCCAGCATTTT

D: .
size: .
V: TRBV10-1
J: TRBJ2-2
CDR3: CASCYGDTGELFF
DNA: TGCGCCAGCTGTTACGGGGACACCGGGGAGCTGTTTTTT

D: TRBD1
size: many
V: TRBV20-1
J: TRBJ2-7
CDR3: CSAPQRTGTDEQYF
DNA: TGCAGTGCGCCCCAACGGACAGGGACGGACGAGCAGTACTTC

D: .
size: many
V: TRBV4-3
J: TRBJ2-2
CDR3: CASSQDRALRTGELFF
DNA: TGCGCCAGCAGCCAAGATCGTGCTCTAAGGACCGGGGAGCTGTTTTTT

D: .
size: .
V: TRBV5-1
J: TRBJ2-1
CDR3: CASSSSTYNEQFF
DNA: TGCGCCAGCAGCAGTTCGACTTACAATGAGCAGTTCTTC

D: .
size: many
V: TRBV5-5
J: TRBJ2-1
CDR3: CASSRPRDTKDEQFF
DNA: TGTGCCAGCAGCCGCCCCCGGGACACGAAGGATGAGCAGTTCTTC

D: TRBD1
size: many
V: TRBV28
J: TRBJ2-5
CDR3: CASSSLTGQETQYF
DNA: TGTGCCAGCAGTTCGCTGACAGGGCAAGAGACCCAGTACTTC

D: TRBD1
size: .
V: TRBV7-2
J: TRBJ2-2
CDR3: CASSLRTGTGNTGKLFF
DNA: TGTGCCAGCAGCCTCAGGACCGGGACAGGAAACACCGGGAAGCTGTTCTTT

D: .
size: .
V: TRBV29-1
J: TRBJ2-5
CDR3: CSAKRGETQYF
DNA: TGCAGCGCCAAAAGGGGGGAGACCCAGTACTTC

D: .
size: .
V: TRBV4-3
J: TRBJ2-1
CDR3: CASSPGRYNEQFF
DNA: TGCGCCAGCAGCCCGGGCAGATACAATGAGCAGTTCTTC

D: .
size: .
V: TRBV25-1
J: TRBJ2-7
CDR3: CASGWGDYEQYF
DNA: TGTGCCAGCGGGTGGGGCGACTACGAGCAGTACTTC

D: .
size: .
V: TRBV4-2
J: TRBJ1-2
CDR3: CASSQGEGSYGYTF
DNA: TGTGCCAGCAGCCAAGGCGAGGGAAGCTATGGCTACACCTTC

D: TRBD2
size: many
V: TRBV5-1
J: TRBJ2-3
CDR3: CASSSRGESTDTQYF
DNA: TGCGCCAGCAGCTCGCGGGGGGAAAGCACAGATACGCAGTATTTT

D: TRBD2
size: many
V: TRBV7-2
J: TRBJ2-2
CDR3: CASSVSAGGVPGELFF
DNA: TGTGCCAGCAGCGTTTCGGCGGGGGGAGTCCCCGGGGAGCTGTTTTTT

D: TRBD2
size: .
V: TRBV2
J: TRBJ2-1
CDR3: CASSETPGLAGGLQGLYNEQFF
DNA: TGTGCCAGCAGTGAAACGCCGGGACTAGCGGGAGGGCTACAGGGCCTCTACAATGAGCAGTTCTTC

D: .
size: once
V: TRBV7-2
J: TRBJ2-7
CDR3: CASARDRASYEQYF
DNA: TGTGCCAGCGCTCGGGACCGCGCCTCCTACGAGCAGTACTTC

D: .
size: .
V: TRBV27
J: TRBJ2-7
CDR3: CASSPSVNRYEQYF
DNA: TGTGCCAGCAGTCCGTCGGTTAATCGGTACGAGCAGTACTTC

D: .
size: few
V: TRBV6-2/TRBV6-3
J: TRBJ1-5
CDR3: CASSSLGGMGNQPQHF
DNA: TGTGCCAGCAGTTCTTTGGGGGGAATGGGCAATCAGCCCCAGCATTTT

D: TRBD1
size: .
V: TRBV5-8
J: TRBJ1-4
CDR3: CASSRRGQRGKLFF
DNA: TGTGCCAGCAGCCGGCGGGGACAGAGGGGAAAACTGTTTTTT

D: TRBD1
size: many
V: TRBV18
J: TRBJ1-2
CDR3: CASSFTGGGGYTF
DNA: TGTGCCAGCTCATTTACAGGGGGCGGCGGCTACACCTTC

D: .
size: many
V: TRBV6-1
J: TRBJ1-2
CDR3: CASSRGATNYGYTF
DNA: TGTGCCAGCAGCCGGGGGGCTACTAACTATGGCTACACCTTC

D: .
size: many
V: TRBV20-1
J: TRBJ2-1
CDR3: CSARSPRSSYNEQFF
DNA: TGCAGTGCTAGGAGTCCCAGAAGCTCCTACAATGAGCAGTTCTTC

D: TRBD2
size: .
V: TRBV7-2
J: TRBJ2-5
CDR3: CASSFVAGGGETQYF
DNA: TGTGCCAGCAGCTTTGTAGCGGGGGGTGGAGAGACCCAGTACTTC

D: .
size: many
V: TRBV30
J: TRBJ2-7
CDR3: CAWVESSYEQYF
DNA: TGTGCCTGGGTTGAGAGCTCCTACGAGCAGTACTTC

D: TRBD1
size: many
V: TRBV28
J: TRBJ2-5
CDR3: CASSTGAMYQETQYF
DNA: TGTGCCAGCAGCACAGGGGCGATGTACCAAGAGACCCAGTACTTC

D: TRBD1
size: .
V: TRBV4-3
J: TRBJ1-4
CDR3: CASSQMTGGFEKLFF
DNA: TGCGCCAGCAGCCAGATGACAGGGGGCTTTGAAAAACTGTTTTTT

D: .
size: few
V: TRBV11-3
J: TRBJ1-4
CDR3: CASSSRSGEKLFF
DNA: TGTGCCAGCAGCTCTAGGAGCGGTGAAAAACTGTTTTTT

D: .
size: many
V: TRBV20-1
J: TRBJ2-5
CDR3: CSARELGHNQETQYF
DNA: TGCAGTGCTAGAGAACTAGGACACAACCAAGAGACCCAGTACTTC

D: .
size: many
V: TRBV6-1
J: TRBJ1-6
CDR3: CASSDSGRPDSPLHF
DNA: TGTGCCAGCAGTGATTCCGGCCGTCCGGATTCACCCCTCCACTTT

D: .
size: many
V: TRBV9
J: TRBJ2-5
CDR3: CASSQGPQETQYF
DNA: TGTGCCAGCAGCCAGGGACCTCAAGAGACCCAGTACTTC

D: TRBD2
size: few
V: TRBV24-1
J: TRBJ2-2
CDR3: CATSDPLAGGTGELFF
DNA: TGTGCCACCAGTGACCCACTAGCGGGAGGGACCGGGGAGCTGTTTTTT

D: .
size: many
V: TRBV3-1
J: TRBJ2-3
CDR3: CASSQDPTSTDTQYF
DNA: TGTGCCAGCAGCCAAGACCCTACTAGCACAGATACGCAGTATTTT

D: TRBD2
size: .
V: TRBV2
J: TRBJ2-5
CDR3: CASSGRLAGAGEETQYF
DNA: TGTGCCAGCAGTGGTCGACTAGCGGGAGCGGGGGAAGAGACCCAGTACTTC

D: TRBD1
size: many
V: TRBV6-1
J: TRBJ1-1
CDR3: CASSTTGVLSKNTEAFF
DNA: TGTGCCAGCAGTACGACAGGGGTCTTATCGAAGAACACTGAAGCTTTCTTT

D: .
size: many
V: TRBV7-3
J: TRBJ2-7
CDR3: CASSLSSRAGEQYF
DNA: TGTGCCAGCAGCTTATCATCCCGGGCGGGCGAGCAGTACTTC

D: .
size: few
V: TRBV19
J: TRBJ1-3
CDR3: CALGSAGNTIYF
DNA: TGTGCCCTCGGCTCCGCTGGAAACACCATATATTTT